The sample holds a few counts of the clone carrying this T cell receptor (beta chain). These data originate in a study of cytomegalovirus exposure and HLA in healthy donors. The CDR3 is 14 residues long. The germline gives CDR1 SGHNT, CDR2 YYREEE (reference sequence). V was clipped by 0 bases and J by 8 bases; unmatched bases: 4. PCR was performed using 60 Vbeta and 13 Jbeta primers. Original data processing: Later reanalysis found around 74 million unique TCR beta chains, roughly 10 million of them shared. Assay: immunoSEQ multiplex PCR; the TCRdb copy retains only in-frame clones and omits some. That table gives V, J and clone size, and the DNA gave D and trimming. The sample consists of 99,000 or so clones, roughly 15% of them appearing once.

The chain uses TRBV5-4 and TRBJ2-2, with TRBD1 identical over 7 bases. Sequencing input: PBMCs. This sequence was found in a female donor in good health and CMV-seronegative. Here the CDR3 DNA reads TGTGCCAGCAGCTTGGGACAGGGATCGGGGGAGCTGTTTTTT. Its translation is CASSLGQGSGELFF. The full variable domain, completed using reference TRBV5-4 and TRBJ2-2, is ETGVTQSPTHLIKTRGQQVTLRCSSQSGHNTVSWYQQALGQGPQFIFQYYREEENGRGNFPPRFSGLQFPNYSSELNVNALELDDSALYLCASSLGQGSGELFFGEGSRLTVL.